The source of this T cell receptor (beta chain) is a study of blood T cell repertoires in COVID-19. Libraries were prepared by immunoSEQ multiplex PCR; TCRdb keeps only in-frame clonotypes and omits some of them. The sample records more than 140,000 clones, roughly 84% being singletons. Trimming took 4 bases from V and 6 from J, leaving 21 bases between them. CDR1 is SQVTM, CDR2 ANQGSEA, per germline. The CDR3 sequence is 15 residues long. This chain connects TRBV29-1 to TRBJ1-2; no definite D call. The sequenced sample was peripheral blood. The receptor was isolated from a woman in her fifties or sixties in a cohort sampled during active or convalescent COVID-19. The CDR3 DNA reads TGCAGCGTTGGCCCTTCGGCGGAATGGCATGATGGCTACACCTTC. It translates to CSVGPSAEWHDGYTF.